The T cell receptor (beta chain) described here comes from a study of monozygotic twins with cystic fibrosis. Study as a whole: Libraries were built from approximately 3 micrograms of fragmented DNA using about 16 PCR cycles. The study, taken as a whole, reports: Clonality was generally low (median about 0.0097), higher in the most severe patients. Co-twins had the most similar V usage for 13 of 16 pairs, J for 8. Monozygotic CF twin pairs shared significantly more nucleotide-identical clonotypes than unrelated CF individuals did.

Sequenced by immunoSEQ multiplex PCR; TCRdb stores in-frame clones only, minus some. The data hold fewer than 15,000 clones, with approximately 98% observed a single time. Notes on this clone: Its antigen is currently unknown.

Germline V gene lookup returns CDR1 MNHEY and CDR2 SMNVEV (reference sequence). V lost 6 bases to trimming and J lost 10 bases, with 19 bases between them. The CDR3 loop spans 14 amino acids. V is TRBV27 and J is TRBJ2-1; TRBD1 is a possible D gene (6 bases). The source is a girl under 10 years old with cystic fibrosis. What was sequenced was blood. The CDR3 region is CASRDSIMDGEQFF. The CDR3 coding sequence is TGTGCCAGCAGGGACAGTATCATGGACGGAGAGCAGTTCTTC.